The clone carrying this T cell receptor (beta chain) was recorded at least ten times. TCRdb reprocessed the 5' RACE reads with MiXCR, giving one entry per CDR3 protein. The sample holds about 98,000 distinct CDR3 sequences; roughly 11% are singletons and the top ten take approximately 5.4%. CDR3 length: 13 residues. V was shortened by 1 base and J by 3 bases, with 3 bases between the two germline ends. Germline assignment: CDR1 SEHNR and CDR2 FQNEAQ (reference sequence). This sample was included in a study of early T cells in non-severe SARS-CoV-2 infection. About the study: Unsorted whole-blood RNA was sequenced in bulk, leaving chains unpaired.

This rearrangement joins TRBV7-9 to TRBJ2-2; D unclear. The clonotype originates from an adult who was a healthcare worker with PCR-confirmed SARS-CoV-2 infection or an uninfected control (not recorded which). The sequencing input was whole blood. The CDR3 protein is CASSLDDTGELFF. Here the CDR3 DNA reads TGTGCCAGCAGCTTAGATGACACCGGGGAGCTGTTTTTT.